This entry is about one TCR beta chain. It has no known antigen specificity. The input lacks base qualities; no much larger clone sits a single base away. The data were obtained in a study of blood T cell repertoires in COVID-19 (dated by TCRdb to 2019 to 2021). In terms of the full investigation: The collaborator samples originated in the United States, Italy and Spain and spanned the acute and convalescent phases of COVID-19. Where available, HLA class I and class II types were obtained from metadata supplied by the sample provider rather than from assay-based typing. The prospective study material was composed of cDNA or gDNA derived from T cells, B-cell-depleted T cells, or PBMCs. The repertoires were released in a freely available public database meant as a resource for research on the immune response to SARS-CoV-2. Sample metadata almost always included a de-identified subject ID, COVID-19 status, age in years and sex. The samples were drawn from the first 160 participants of the ongoing ImmuneRACE study and from about 1,200 subjects provided by 6 global collaborators. Deeply sampled blood TCRbeta repertoires from subjects exposed to, actively infected with, or recovered from COVID-19 were included in the dataset.

The immunoSEQ Assay, a bias-controlled multiplex PCR, was used to amplify TCRbeta CDR3 regions from genomic DNA. Regarding the original processing steps: The number of nucleated cells in each sample was estimated from the amplification of reference gene primers within the assay. To quantify the absolute abundance of each unique TCRbeta CDR3 rearrangement, sequence reads were collapsed and filtered. For each sample, productive Simpson clonality was calculated as the square root of Simpson's diversity index over productive rearrangements. TCRdb obtained this table from immuneACCESS and retained in-frame rearrangements with V and J assigned. These tables miss some clones; where compared with another copy, unresolved V genes account for less than half of the shortfall, and the remainder is unexplained. V and J calls and clone size are as listed in that table; D and trimming were resolved from the DNA. For this sample the table gives 95,000 to 100,000 clones, of which around 85% were detected only once. Of the sample, more than 1.5% falls within the top ten clones.

Deletion took 8 bases off V and 7 bases off J, with a span of 12 bases between the germline ends. Measured from the cysteine to the phenylalanine, the CDR3 is 12 residues long. Of all the DNA, just the CDR3 is kept, 36 bases in frame from base 1. Based on the germline V gene, the CDR1 and CDR2 sequences are MDHEN and SYDVKM. The collaborating institutions used their own protocols to collect whole blood in K2EDTA tubes. For TCRbeta analysis, collaborators shipped samples as frozen whole blood, isolated PBMCs, or DNA extracted from either of those sample types. Beyond this particular receptor, the publication reports: The amount of clinical and demographic metadata varied by source and participant and was provided uncurated.

This clonotype was obtained from a woman between 70 and 85 years old with active or convalescent COVID-19. The sequencing sample was made of peripheral blood. Recombination linked TRBV28 to TRBJ1-5; TRBD1 is a weak D gene call, 6 bases matching. The DNA is as follows: TGTGCCAGCCGCAGGGGAAGACAGCCCCAGCATTTT. Its translation reads: CASRRGRQPQHF.